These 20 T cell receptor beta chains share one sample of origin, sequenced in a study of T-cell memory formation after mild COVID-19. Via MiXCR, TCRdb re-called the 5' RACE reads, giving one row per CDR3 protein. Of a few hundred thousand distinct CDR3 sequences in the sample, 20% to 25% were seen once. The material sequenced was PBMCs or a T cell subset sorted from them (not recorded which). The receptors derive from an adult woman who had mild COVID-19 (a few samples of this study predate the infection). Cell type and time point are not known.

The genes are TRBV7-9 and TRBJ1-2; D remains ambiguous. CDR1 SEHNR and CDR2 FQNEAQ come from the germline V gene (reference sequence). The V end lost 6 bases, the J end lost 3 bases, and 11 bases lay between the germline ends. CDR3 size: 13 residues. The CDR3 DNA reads TGTGCCAGCAGTTGGGGAGTTGACTATGGCTACACCTTC. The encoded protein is CASSWGVDYGYTF.

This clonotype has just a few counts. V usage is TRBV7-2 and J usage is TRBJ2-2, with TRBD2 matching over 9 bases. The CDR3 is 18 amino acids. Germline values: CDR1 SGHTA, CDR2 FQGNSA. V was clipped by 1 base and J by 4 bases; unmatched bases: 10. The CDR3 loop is CASSLVWLAGTSTGELFF. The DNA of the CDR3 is TGTGCCAGCAGCTTAGTTTGGCTAGCGGGAACAAGCACCGGGGAGCTGTTTTTT.

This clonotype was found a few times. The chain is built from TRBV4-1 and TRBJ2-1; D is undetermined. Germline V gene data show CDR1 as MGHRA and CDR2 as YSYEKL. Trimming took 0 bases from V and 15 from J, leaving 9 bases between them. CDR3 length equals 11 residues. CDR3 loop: CASSQDPIRFF. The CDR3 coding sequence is TGCGCCAGCAGCCAAGATCCCATCAGGTTCTTC.

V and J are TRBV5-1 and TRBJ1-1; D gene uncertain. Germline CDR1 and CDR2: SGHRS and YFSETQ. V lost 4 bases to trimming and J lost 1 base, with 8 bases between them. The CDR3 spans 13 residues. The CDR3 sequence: CASSVRGNTEAFF. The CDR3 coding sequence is TGCGCCAGCAGCGTACGGGGGAACACTGAAGCTTTCTTT.

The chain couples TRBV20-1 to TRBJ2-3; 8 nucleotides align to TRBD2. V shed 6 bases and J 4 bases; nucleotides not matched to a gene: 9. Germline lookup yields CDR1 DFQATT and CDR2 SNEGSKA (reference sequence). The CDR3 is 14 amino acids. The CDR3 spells CSATRGTRPDTQYF. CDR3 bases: TGCAGTGCAACCCGCGGGACTAGACCAGATACGCAGTATTTT.

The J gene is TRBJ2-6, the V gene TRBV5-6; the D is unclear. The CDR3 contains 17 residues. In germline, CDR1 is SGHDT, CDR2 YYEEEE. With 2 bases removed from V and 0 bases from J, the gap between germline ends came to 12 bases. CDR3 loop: CASSLGLLHSGANVLTF. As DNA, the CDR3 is TGTGCCAGCAGCTTAGGTTTACTTCACTCTGGGGCCAACGTCCTGACTTTC.

The CDR3 spells CSAREYPGQGAPSNQPQHF. In DNA form, the CDR3 reads TGCAGTGCTAGAGAATACCCGGGACAGGGGGCCCCTAGCAATCAGCCCCAGCATTTT. V gene TRBV20-1 combines with J gene TRBJ1-5; TRBD1 matches 12 bases. Germline V gene lookup returns CDR1 DFQATT and CDR2 SNEGSKA (reference sequence). The CDR3 runs to 19 residues. V trimming: 0 bases; J trimming: 0 bases; junction bases outside the gene matches: 9.

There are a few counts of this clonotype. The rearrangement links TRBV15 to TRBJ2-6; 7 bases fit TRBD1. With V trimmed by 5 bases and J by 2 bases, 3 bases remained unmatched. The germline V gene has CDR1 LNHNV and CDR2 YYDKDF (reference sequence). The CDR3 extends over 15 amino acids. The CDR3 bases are TGTGCCACCAGCTCTCAGGGGGCTGGGGCCAACGTCCTGACTTTC. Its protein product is CATSSQGAGANVLTF.

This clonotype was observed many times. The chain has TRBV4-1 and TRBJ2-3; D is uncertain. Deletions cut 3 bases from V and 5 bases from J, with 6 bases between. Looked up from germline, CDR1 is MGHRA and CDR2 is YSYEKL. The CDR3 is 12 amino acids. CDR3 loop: CASSHYGDTQYF. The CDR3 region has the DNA TGCGCCAGCAGCCACTACGGAGATACGCAGTATTTT.

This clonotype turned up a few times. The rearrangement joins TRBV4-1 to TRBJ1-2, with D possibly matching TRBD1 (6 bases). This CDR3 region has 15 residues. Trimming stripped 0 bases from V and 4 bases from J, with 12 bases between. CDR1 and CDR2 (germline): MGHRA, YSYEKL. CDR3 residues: CASSQDGGRVYGYTF. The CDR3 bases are TGCGCCAGCAGCCAAGATGGGGGGCGCGTCTATGGCTACACCTTC.

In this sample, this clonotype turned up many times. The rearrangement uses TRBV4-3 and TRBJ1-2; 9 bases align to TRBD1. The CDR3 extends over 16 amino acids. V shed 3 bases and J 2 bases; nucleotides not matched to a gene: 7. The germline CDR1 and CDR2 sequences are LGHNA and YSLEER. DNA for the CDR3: TGCGCCAGCAGCCAGGCCGGGACAGGGTACAACTATGGCTACACCTTC. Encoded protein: CASSQAGTGYNYGYTF.

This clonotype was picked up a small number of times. The CDR3 coding sequence is TGTGCCAGCAGCCTGCAGGCGGGAGTTAACTATGGCTACACCTTC. It is translated as CASSLQAGVNYGYTF. The chain employs TRBV7-3 and TRBJ1-2; D gene ambiguous. Germline values: CDR1 SGHTA, CDR2 FQGTGA. This CDR3 is built from 15 residues. V lost 5 bases, J lost 1 base, and 14 bases lay in between.

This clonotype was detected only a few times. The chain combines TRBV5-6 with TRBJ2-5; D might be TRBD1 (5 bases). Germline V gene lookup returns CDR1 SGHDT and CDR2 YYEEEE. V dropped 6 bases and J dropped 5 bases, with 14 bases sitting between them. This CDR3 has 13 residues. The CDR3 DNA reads TGTGCCAGCACCGTACAGGTTGCGGAGACCCAGTACTTC. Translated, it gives CASTVQVAETQYF.

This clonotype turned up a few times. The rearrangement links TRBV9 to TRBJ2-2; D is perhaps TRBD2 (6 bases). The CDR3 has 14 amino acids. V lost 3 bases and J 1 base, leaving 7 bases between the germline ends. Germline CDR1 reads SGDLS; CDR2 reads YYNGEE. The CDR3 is CASSGRENTGELFF. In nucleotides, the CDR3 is TGTGCCAGCAGCGGGAGGGAGAACACCGGGGAGCTGTTTTTT. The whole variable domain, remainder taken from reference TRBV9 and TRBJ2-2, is DSGVTQTPKHLITATGQRVTLRCSPRSGDLSVYWYQQSLDQGLQFLIQYYNGEERAKGNILERFSAQQFPDLHSELNLSSLELGDSALYFCASSGRENTGELFFGEGSRLTVL.

The CDR3 sequence: CSVEPVGGTGELFF. Written as DNA, the CDR3 is TGCAGCGTTGAGCCCGTGGGGGGCACCGGGGAGCTGTTTTTT. The gene calls are TRBV29-1 and TRBJ2-2, with D possibly TRBD2 on 6 matching bases. The CDR3 is made up of 14 amino acids. CDR1 and CDR2 (germline): SQVTM, ANQGSEA. The V end lost 3 bases, the J end lost 4 bases, and 12 bases lay between the germline ends.

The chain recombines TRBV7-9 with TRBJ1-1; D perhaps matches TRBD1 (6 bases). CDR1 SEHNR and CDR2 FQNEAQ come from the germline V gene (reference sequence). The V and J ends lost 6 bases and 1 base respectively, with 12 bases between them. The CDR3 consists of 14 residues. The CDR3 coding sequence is TGTGCCAGCAGGAGGGGGGGCCCGAACACTGAAGCTTTCTTT. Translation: CASRRGGPNTEAFF.

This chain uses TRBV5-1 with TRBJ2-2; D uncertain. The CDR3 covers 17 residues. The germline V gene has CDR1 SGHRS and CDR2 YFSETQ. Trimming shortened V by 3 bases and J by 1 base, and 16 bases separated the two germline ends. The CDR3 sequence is CASSYWVQPKNTGELFF. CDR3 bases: TGCGCCAGCAGCTATTGGGTCCAGCCGAAGAACACCGGGGAGCTGTTTTTT.

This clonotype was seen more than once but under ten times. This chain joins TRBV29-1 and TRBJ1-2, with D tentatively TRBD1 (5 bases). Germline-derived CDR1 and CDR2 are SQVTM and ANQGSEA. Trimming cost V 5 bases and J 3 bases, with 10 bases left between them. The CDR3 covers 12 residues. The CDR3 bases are TGCAGCGTTTGGGACGGAGACTATGGCTACACCTTC. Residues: CSVWDGDYGYTF.

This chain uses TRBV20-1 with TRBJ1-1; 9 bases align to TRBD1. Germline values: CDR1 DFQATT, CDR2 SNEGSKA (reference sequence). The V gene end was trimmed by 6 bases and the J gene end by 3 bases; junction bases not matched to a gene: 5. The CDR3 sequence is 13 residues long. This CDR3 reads CSASTGGYTEAFF. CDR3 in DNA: TGCAGTGCCTCGACAGGGGGGTACACTGAAGCTTTCTTT.

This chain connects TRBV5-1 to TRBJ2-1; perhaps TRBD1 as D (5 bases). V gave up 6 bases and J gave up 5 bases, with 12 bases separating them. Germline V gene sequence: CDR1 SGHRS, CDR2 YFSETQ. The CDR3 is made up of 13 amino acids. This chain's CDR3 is CASNRGGNNEQFF. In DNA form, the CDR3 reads TGCGCCAGCAATAGGGGTGGGAACAATGAGCAGTTCTTC. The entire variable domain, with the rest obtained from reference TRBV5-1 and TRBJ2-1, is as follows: KAGVTQTPRYLIKTRGQQVTLSCSPISGHRSVSWYQQTPGQGLQFLFEYFSETQRNKGNFPGRFSGRQFSNSRSEMNVSTLELGDSALYLCASNRGGNNEQFFGPGTRLTVL.